The 32 T cell receptor beta chains given below trace back to one sample, sequenced in a study of blood T cell repertoires in COVID-19 (dated by TCRdb to 2018 to 2021). The library was produced with the immunoSEQ multiplex PCR assay. The source is immuneACCESS, and TCRdb retained only in-frame sequences with V and J called. Part of the clones is not carried over; for the studies checked, unresolved V genes explain less than half of this, and the remainder is unexplained. The sample has 250,000 to 300,000 clones on record, about nine tenths of them singletons. The ten largest clones represent 9.5% to 15% of the sample. Input material: peripheral blood. The receptor source for this set is a woman aged 60 to 75 with acute or convalescent COVID-19.

The chain joins TRBV2 to TRBJ1-6; D is uncertain. V lost 1 base, J lost 7 bases, and 14 bases lay in between. Germline V CDR1 and CDR2: SNHLY, FYNNEI. This CDR3 spans 16 amino acids. The CDR3 DNA reads TGTGCCAGCAGTGAAGAGTCTCGGGAGCTCAATTCACCCCTCCACTTT. It codes for CASSEESRELNSPLHF.

The genes are TRBV5-1 and TRBJ1-1; 7 positions agree with TRBD1. The J segment lost 6 bases and the V segment lost 0 bases, leaving 14 bases of the junction unmatched. The CDR3 length is 17 residues. Germline lookup yields CDR1 SGHRS and CDR2 YFSETQ. The CDR3 region has the DNA TGCGCCAGCAGCTTGGCCTCCCTCCGACAGGGATCCGCTGAAGCTTTCTTT. It encodes CASSLASLRQGSAEAFF.

The CDR3 here is CSVAPGTGRNEQFF. In DNA form, the CDR3 reads TGCAGCGTTGCGCCCGGGACAGGGAGGAATGAGCAGTTCTTC. The genes are TRBV29-1 and TRBJ2-1; TRBD1 matches at 9 bases. CDR3 length equals 14 residues. Germline assignment: CDR1 SQVTM and CDR2 ANQGSEA. The trim removed 4 bases at V and 7 bases at J, leaving 8 bases unmatched.

The rearrangement links TRBV7-9 to TRBJ2-6, with no clear D. This CDR3 comprises 14 residues. The V end was cut by 0 bases, the J end by 5 bases, with 5 bases between. From germline, CDR1 is SEHNR and CDR2 FQNEAQ (reference sequence). The CDR3 loop reads CASSLADWANVLTF. The CDR3, as DNA: TGTGCCAGCAGCTTAGCCGACTGGGCCAACGTCCTGACTTTC. The full variable domain, rest sourced from reference TRBV7-9 and TRBJ2-6, is DTGVSQNPRHKITKRGQNVTFRCDPISEHNRLYWYRQTLGQGPEFLTYFQNEAQLEKSRLLSDRFSAERPKGSFSTLEIQRTEQGDSAMYLCASSLADWANVLTFGAGSRLTVL.

V is TRBV28 and J is TRBJ1-4; TRBD1 matches at 9 bases. V was pared by 3 bases and J by 1 base, with 6 bases of the junction left unmatched. The CDR3 consists of 17 residues. Per the germline V gene, CDR1 is MDHEN and CDR2 is SYDVKM. The CDR3 reads CASSLRDRALTNEKLFF. The DNA of the CDR3 is TGTGCCAGCAGTTTGAGGGACAGGGCACTAACTAATGAAAAACTGTTTTTT.

This chain joins TRBV28 and TRBJ2-7; D perhaps matches TRBD1 (6 bases). This CDR3 region has 12 residues. Trimming took off 4 bases at V and 7 bases at J, with 11 bases between the two ends. From germline, CDR1 is MDHEN and CDR2 SYDVKM. In nucleotides, the CDR3 is TGTGCCAGCAGTTCCACAGGGCGAGAGCAGTACTTC. Its protein product is CASSSTGREQYF.

Written as DNA, the CDR3 is TGTGCCAGCTCACCGACAGTCAATCAGCCCCAGCATTTT. As protein: CASSPTVNQPQHF. This chain joins TRBV18 and TRBJ1-5; D perhaps matches TRBD1 (5 bases). The V end lost 3 bases, the J end lost 3 bases, and 6 bases lay between the germline ends. The CDR3 has 13 residues. Germline CDR1 KGHSH, CDR2 LQKENI. The full variable domain, completed using reference TRBV18 and TRBJ1-5, is NAGVMQNPRHLVRRRGQEARLRCSPMKGHSHVYWYRQLPEEGLKFMVYLQKENIIDESGMPKERFSAEFPKEGPSILRIQQVVRGDSAAYFCASSPTVNQPQHFGDGTRLSIL.

The J gene is TRBJ1-2, the V gene TRBV28; possibly TRBD1 for D (6 bases). CDR3 length: 14 residues. Deletions cut 5 bases from V and 0 bases from J, with 10 bases between. In germline, CDR1 is MDHEN, CDR2 SYDVKM. The CDR3 DNA reads as TGTGCCAGCAGTAGGGGGAGAGCTAACTATGGCTACACCTTC. This sequence encodes CASSRGRANYGYTF.

V is TRBV28 and J is TRBJ2-7; 12 nucleotides line up with TRBD2. The CDR3 is 15 residues long. Per germline, CDR1 MDHEN and CDR2 SYDVKM. Trimming took 7 bases from V and 0 from J; bases not matched to a gene: 4. The CDR3, as DNA: TGTGCCAGCATCCTAGCGGGAGGGTACTCCTACGAGCAGTACTTC. Encoded protein: CASILAGGYSYEQYF.

There are a few counts of this clone. The J gene is TRBJ2-3, the V gene TRBV4-2; D might be TRBD2 (5 bases). Germline lookup yields CDR1 LGHNA and CDR2 YNFKEQ. The CDR3 totals 13 residues. Trimming cost V 8 bases and J 4 bases, with 13 bases left between them. Written as DNA, the CDR3 is TGTGCCAGCTCGGAGAGGGCCGCAGATACGCAGTATTTT. Translated: CASSERAADTQYF.

The CDR3 DNA reads as TGTGCCAGCAGTGCCACAGGGTACACTGAAGCTTTCTTT. As protein: CASSATGYTEAFF. The chain combines TRBV9 with TRBJ1-1, with a tentative D call TRBD1 (6 bases). The ends were cut back, 5 bases at V and 3 bases at J, with 11 bases in the middle. The CDR3 sequence is 13 residues long. Germline CDR1 SGDLS, CDR2 YYNGEE.

This sequence joins TRBV18 and TRBJ1-5, with D uncertain. Germline lookup yields CDR1 KGHSH and CDR2 LQKENI. Trimming took 1 base from V and 0 from J, leaving 10 bases between them. The CDR3 covers 16 residues. CDR3 protein: CASSPRADNSNQPQHF. The CDR3 nucleotides are TGTGCCAGCTCACCACGGGCAGACAATAGCAATCAGCCCCAGCATTTT.

The V call is TRBV28, the J call TRBJ1-3; maybe TRBD1 (5 bases). The V gene's germline CDR1 is MDHEN and CDR2 SYDVKM. This CDR3 is 16 amino acids long. V was shortened by 3 bases and J by 0 bases, with 12 bases between the two germline ends. The CDR3 sequence is CASSLGPRSSGNTIYF. DNA of the CDR3: TGTGCCAGCAGTTTGGGGCCCCGGAGCTCTGGAAACACCATATATTTT. The variable domain in full, with the rest retrieved from reference TRBV28 and TRBJ1-3, is DVKVTQSSRYLVKRTGEKVFLECVQDMDHENMFWYRQDPGLGLRLIYFSYDVKMKEKGDIPEGYSVSREKKERFSLILESASTNQTSMYLCASSLGPRSSGNTIYFGEGSWLTVV.

The V call is TRBV28, the J call TRBJ1-2; D is unresolved. The CDR3 is 12 amino acids. Germline CDR1 MDHEN, CDR2 SYDVKM. The ends were cut back, 5 bases at V and 3 bases at J, with 7 bases in the middle. CDR3 sequence reads: CASSLLYYGYTF. CDR3 nucleotides: TGTGCCAGCAGTCTACTCTACTATGGCTACACCTTC.

V gene TRBV7-2 combines with J gene TRBJ1-1; unclear D gene. V dropped 1 base and J dropped 6 bases, with 6 bases sitting between them. This CDR3 has 12 residues. The germline gives CDR1 SGHTA, CDR2 FQGNSA. CDR3 nucleotide sequence: TGTGCCAGCAGCTTAGTGCGTCCTGAAGCTTTCTTT. It codes for CASSLVRPEAFF.

The chain couples TRBV30 to TRBJ2-7; D is unclear. Germline assignment: CDR1 GTSNPN and CDR2 SVGIG (reference sequence). The germline V and J ends were trimmed by 5 bases and 5 bases, with 10 bases remaining between them. CDR3 length: 11 amino acids. Here the CDR3 reads CAWAPRDEQYF. In DNA, the CDR3 is TGTGCCTGGGCCCCCCGGGACGAGCAGTACTTC.

The chain recombines TRBV9 with TRBJ1-6; D is undetermined. V was pared by 5 bases and J by 6 bases, with 21 bases between. The CDR3 is 17 amino acids. The germline V gene has CDR1 SGDLS and CDR2 YYNGEE. CDR3 sequence (DNA): TGTGCCAGCAGTCTAGGAGTAGCCGTAAGCCCTAATTCACCCCTCCACTTT. This gives the protein CASSLGVAVSPNSPLHF.

In its sample, this clone was seen a few times. The chain employs TRBV5-1 and TRBJ1-1; D perhaps matches TRBD1 (5 bases). CDR1 SGHRS and CDR2 YFSETQ come from the germline V gene. The germline V and J ends were trimmed by 4 bases and 1 base, with 8 bases remaining between them. This CDR3 is built from 13 residues. The DNA for the CDR3 is TGCGCCAGCAGCCCCAGGGAGAACACTGAAGCTTTCTTT. It specifies CASSPRENTEAFF.

In its sample, this clone was seen once. V gene TRBV28 combines with J gene TRBJ2-2, with a weak D call TRBD1 (6 bases). CDR1 and CDR2 from the germline V gene are MDHEN and SYDVKM. The V gene lost 2 bases and the J gene lost 6 bases, with 16 bases spanning the gap. The CDR3 loop spans 16 amino acids. CDR3: CASSLVSGVIAGELFF. CDR3 DNA: TGTGCCAGCAGTTTAGTTTCAGGGGTCATCGCCGGGGAGCTGTTTTTT.

The chain couples TRBV4-2 to TRBJ1-2; weak D call: TRBD1 (6 bases). With 1 base removed from V and 6 bases from J, the gap between germline ends came to 12 bases. CDR1 is LGHNA and CDR2 is YNFKEQ in the germline V gene. The CDR3 length is 14 residues. The DNA for the CDR3 is TGTGCCAGCAGCCAAGGCGAACAGGGAAATGGCTACACCTTC. It codes for CASSQGEQGNGYTF.

The rearrangement links TRBV5-5 to TRBJ1-4; D gene unclear. The CDR3 contains 13 residues. Germline CDR1 SGHKS, CDR2 YYEKEE (reference sequence). Trimming took off 0 bases at V and 7 bases at J, with 7 bases between the two ends. The CDR3 nucleotides read TGTGCCAGCAGCTTGGACAGTAGTGAAAAACTGTTTTTT. Translated, it gives CASSLDSSEKLFF. The full variable domain, with the rest looked up from reference TRBV5-5 and TRBJ1-4, is DAGVTQSPTHLIKTRGQQVTLRCSPISGHKSVSWYQQVLGQGPQFIFQYYEKEERGRGNFPDRFSARQFPNYSSELNVNALLLGDSALYLCASSLDSSEKLFFGSGTQLSVL.

The gene calls are TRBV28 and TRBJ1-2; the match to TRBD1 covers 11 bases. CDR3 length: 15 residues. Trimming took 7 bases from V and 6 from J; bases not matched to a gene: 10. CDR1 MDHEN and CDR2 SYDVKM come from the germline V gene. The CDR3 protein is CASTEPWTGGNGYTF. CDR3 nucleotides: TGTGCCAGCACCGAGCCGTGGACAGGGGGCAATGGCTACACCTTC.

The chain carries TRBV24-1 and TRBJ1-2, with a possible D match to TRBD1 (6 bases). From germline, CDR1 is KGHDR and CDR2 SFDVKD. The CDR3 runs to 15 residues. Trimming shortened V by 9 bases and J by 5 bases, and 21 bases separated the two germline ends. The CDR3 region is CATGNPDSAGYGYTF. The CDR3, as DNA: TGTGCCACCGGAAATCCGGACAGCGCAGGATATGGCTACACCTTC.

This clone was recorded once. The J gene is TRBJ1-5, the V gene TRBV18, with D unclear. The V end was cut by 6 bases, the J end by 9 bases, with 12 bases between. The length of the CDR3 is 12 residues. Germline assignment: CDR1 KGHSH and CDR2 LQKENI. For the CDR3, the DNA is TGTGCCAGCTCGTCCAATTTGTGGCCCCAGCATTTT. Translation: CASSSNLWPQHF.

The CDR3 region has the DNA TGTGCCACCAGCAGAGATCTCGACTCCCACACTGAAGCTTTCTTT. Amino acids: CATSRDLDSHTEAFF. The chain couples TRBV15 to TRBJ1-1, with D hard to call. This CDR3 has 15 residues. Germline-derived CDR1 and CDR2 are LNHNV and YYDKDF (reference sequence). V was cut by 0 bases and J by 3 bases, with 11 bases left in between.

V usage is TRBV28 and J usage is TRBJ2-1; D gene uncertain. The ends were cut back, 5 bases at V and 3 bases at J, with 11 bases in the middle. The CDR3 has 14 amino acids. CDR1 and CDR2 from the germline V gene are MDHEN and SYDVKM. CDR3 nucleotides: TGTGCCAGCAGTAAACCTGGCCACTACAATGAGCAGTTCTTC. Amino acids: CASSKPGHYNEQFF.

The rearrangement joins TRBV3-1 (or the pseudogene TRBV3-2) to TRBJ2-7; D perhaps matches TRBD2 (5 bases). CDR3 length: 13 residues. V was clipped by 0 bases and J by 2 bases, with 5 bases between them. Germline V gives CDR1 LGHDT, CDR2 YNNKEL (reference sequence). CDR3 in amino acids: CASSQEGAYEQYF. CDR3 nucleotides: TGTGCCAGCAGCCAAGAGGGAGCCTACGAGCAGTACTTC.

The rearrangement joins TRBV6-5 to TRBJ2-4; 10 bases line up with TRBD2. With V trimmed by 2 bases and J by 7 bases, 5 bases remained unmatched. This CDR3 is built from 15 residues. Germline lookup yields CDR1 MNHEY and CDR2 SVGAGI. CDR3 region: CASSYERGGSNIQYF. The CDR3 nucleotides are TGTGCCAGCAGTTACGAGCGGGGGGGTTCGAACATTCAGTACTTC.

This clone was recorded once. The V and J genes are TRBV19 and TRBJ1-5; D unclear. Looked up from germline, CDR1 is LNHDA and CDR2 is SQIVND (reference sequence). The germline V and J ends were trimmed by 1 base and 4 bases, with 11 bases remaining between them. The CDR3 spans 15 residues. CDR3 sequence reads: CASSIGPARNQPQHF. CDR3 in DNA: TGTGCCAGTAGTATAGGGCCCGCGAGGAATCAGCCCCAGCATTTT.

This chain joins TRBV18 and TRBJ1-4; the match to TRBD1 covers 9 bases. The CDR3 runs 14 residues. The junction had 2 bases not matched to a gene; V was cut back by 1 base and J by 8 bases. Germline V gene lookup returns CDR1 KGHSH and CDR2 LQKENI. The CDR3 loop is CASSPQQGAEKLFF. The CDR3 region has the DNA TGTGCCAGCTCACCACAACAGGGGGCGGAAAAACTGTTTTTT.

The J gene is TRBJ2-3, the V gene TRBV30; 10 bases agree with TRBD2. The V segment lost 3 bases and the J segment 1 base; nucleotides outside the gene matches: 4. This CDR3 comprises 15 residues. Germline V gene lookup returns CDR1 GTSNPN and CDR2 SVGIG (reference sequence). CDR3 loop: CAWRPGLAGTDTQYF. For the CDR3, the DNA is TGTGCCTGGAGACCAGGACTAGCGGGCACAGATACGCAGTATTTT.

This chain connects TRBV6-2 or TRBV6-3 to TRBJ2-5; 8 positions agree with TRBD2. V lost 6 bases and J lost 1; bases outside the gene matches: 7. Germline assignment: CDR1 MNHEY and CDR2 SVGEGT. The CDR3 is made up of 15 amino acids. CDR3 sequence reads: CASSPPGGPQETQYF. The CDR3 region has the DNA TGTGCCAGCAGCCCTCCGGGGGGGCCCCAAGAGACCCAGTACTTC.